This TCR beta chain comes out of a study of T cells in Graves' hyperthyroidism and ophthalmopathy. There are many counts of this clonotype. V was clipped by 1 base and J by 5 bases; unmatched bases: 8. The CDR3 totals 15 residues. Germline V gene sequence: CDR1 SQVTM, CDR2 ANQGSEA. Amplified regions were TCR beta CDR3 sequences from RNA transcripts. The HTBI primer set was used in a first-round RT-PCR of the TCR CDR3. Each CDR3 protein is one row after TCRdb ran MiXCR on the multiplex PCR reads. The table lists some 800,000 distinct CDR3 sequences, 35% to 45% of them singletons. This clonotype was obtained from a man in his late teens or twenties with Graves' hyperthyroidism. This chain connects TRBV29-1 to TRBJ2-5; 9 bases match TRBD2. The source material was blood. DNA for the CDR3: TGCAGCGTTGAAGGGGTAGCGGGAGACGGGGAGACCCAGTACTTC. It codes for CSVEGVAGDGETQYF.